The source of this TCR beta chain is a study of cytomegalovirus exposure and HLA in healthy donors. Findings and caveats of the study: HLA alleles showed associations with 16,951 TCR beta sequences in a later analysis, at a 0.05 false discovery rate.

PCR used 60 Vbeta primers and 13 Jbeta primers. The protocol was immunoSEQ multiplex PCR, while the TCRdb copy is restricted to in-frame clones and leaves out a portion. The sample lists approximately 190,000 clones; approximately 87% were seen once. A remark on this clone: Its antigen is as yet unknown.

V gave up 2 bases and J gave up 5 bases, with 9 bases separating them. This CDR3 has 13 residues. CDR1 and CDR2 from the germline V gene are LGHNA and YNFKEQ. Sequencing was performed on PBMCs. This receptor was taken from a man aged 25 to 40 in good health and CMV-seronegative. This chain uses TRBV4-2 with TRBJ1-1; D gene uncertain. Written as DNA, the CDR3 is TGTGCCAGCAGCCAATTAACGGAGACTGAAGCTTTCTTT. This sequence encodes CASSQLTETEAFF.